This T cell receptor (beta chain) was profiled in a study of response to subunit inactivated influenza vaccine. The study, taken as a whole, reports: Authors proposed each seasonal influenza vaccination draws in few new T cells.

One entry per CDR3 protein, called by TCRdb with MiXCR from the RT-PCR reads. Of 560,000 or so distinct CDR3 sequences detected, about 8% appear once; the ten largest clones hold 13%. This clonotype occurred many times. Its antigen is currently unknown. The source of this sequence is a man aged 50 to 69 who received an inactivated influenza vaccine. The sequences come from PBMCs from blood, collected about 24 months after vaccination.

As DNA, the CDR3 is TGTGCCAGCACCGTGACCCTTCCGGACAAGTACACCGGGGAGCTGTTTTTT. This codes for CASTVTLPDKYTGELFF. The rearrangement joins TRBV7-6 to TRBJ2-2, with TRBD1 as a possible D gene (5 bases). The length of the CDR3 is 17 residues. Trimming removed 7 bases at V and 3 bases at J, with 21 bases between. The germline gives CDR1 SGHVS, CDR2 FNYEAQ. Full variable domain (remainder filled in from reference TRBV7-6 and TRBJ2-2): GAGVSQSPRYKVTKRGQDVALRCDPISGHVSLYWYRQALGQGPEFLTYFNYEAQQDKSGLPNDRFSAERPEGSISTLTIQRTEQRDSAMYRCASTVTLPDKYTGELFFGEGSRLTVL.